A selection of T cell receptor beta chains follows, all from one sample in a study of T-cell reconstitution after alpha-beta-depleted transplantation in children. Using its own MiXCR run on the PCR reads, TCRdb lists one record per CDR3 protein. Of hundreds of thousands of distinct CDR3 sequences in the sample, 10% to 15% were seen once. The specimen comprised PBMCs, mostly from graft donor cells, sampled 360 days after TCRalphabeta/CD19-depleted stem cell transplant. Every receptor here comes from a male patient aged 10 to 17 who had a stem cell transplant for acute myeloid leukemia, so the T cells may come from the graft donor. CDR3s include the opening cysteine and the closing phenylalanine or tryptophan. A D gene is named only where the DNA matches it firmly. Not all rows give a size; the values are once, few, many and, for expanded clones, a class.

v_gene: TRBV20-1
abundance: few
j_gene: TRBJ1-5
d_gene: NA
CDR3aa: CSASSGGGEAQHF
CDR3nt: TGCAGTGCCTCCTCGGGGGGAGGAGAAGCCCAGCATTTT

v_gene: TRBV11-3
abundance: few
j_gene: TRBJ1-1
d_gene: NA
CDR3aa: CASSLGSGYGLSTSAVNTEAFF
CDR3nt: TGTGCCAGCAGCTTAGGGTCTGGATATGGTTTGTCAACATCAGCAGTGAACACTGAAGCTTTCTTT

v_gene: TRBV20-1
abundance: few
j_gene: TRBJ2-7
d_gene: TRBD2
CDR3aa: CSASLAGIYEQYF
CDR3nt: TGCAGTGCTAGCCTAGCGGGTATCTACGAGCAGTACTTC

v_gene: TRBV29-1
abundance: few
j_gene: TRBJ2-2
d_gene: NA
CDR3aa: CSVEVRGTGELFF
CDR3nt: TGCAGCGTTGAGGTGCGAGGCACCGGGGAGCTGTTTTTT

v_gene: TRBV18
abundance: few
j_gene: TRBJ1-3
d_gene: NA
CDR3aa: CASSRGTSIDSGNTIYF
CDR3nt: TGTGCCAGCTCACGAGGGACTTCCATAGACTCTGGAAACACCATATATTTT

v_gene: TRBV28
abundance: few
j_gene: TRBJ2-1
d_gene: NA
CDR3aa: CASSFSGAEQFF
CDR3nt: TGTGCCAGCAGTTTTTCCGGTGCTGAGCAGTTCTTC

v_gene: TRBV29-1
abundance: few
j_gene: TRBJ2-2
d_gene: TRBD2
CDR3aa: CSARAGASGRPTGTGELFF
CDR3nt: TGCAGCGCCCGGGCCGGGGCTAGCGGGAGGCCTACGGGCACCGGGGAGCTGTTTTTT

v_gene: TRBV28
abundance: many
j_gene: TRBJ2-7
d_gene: NA
CDR3aa: CASSLQVGQLYEQYF
CDR3nt: TGTGCCAGCAGTCTCCAGGTCGGACAGCTATACGAGCAGTACTTC

v_gene: TRBV12-3/TRBV12-4
abundance: many
j_gene: TRBJ2-1
d_gene: TRBD2
CDR3aa: CASSLRPGLADNEQFF
CDR3nt: TGTGCCAGCAGTTTAAGGCCCGGACTAGCGGACAATGAGCAGTTCTTC

v_gene: TRBV7-2
abundance: NA
j_gene: TRBJ2-7
d_gene: NA
CDR3aa: CASSFKETTQYF
CDR3nt: TGTGCCAGCAGCTTCAAAGAGACGACGCAGTACTTC

v_gene: TRBV20-1
abundance: NA
j_gene: TRBJ2-3
d_gene: NA
CDR3aa: CSASLRSWGTDTQYF
CDR3nt: TGCAGTGCTAGCCTTAGGAGTTGGGGCACAGATACGCAGTATTTT

v_gene: TRBV6-1
abundance: few
j_gene: TRBJ2-3
d_gene: NA
CDR3aa: CASRKAVTDTQYF
CDR3nt: TGTGCCAGCAGGAAAGCGGTCACAGATACGCAGTATTTT

v_gene: TRBV19
abundance: few
j_gene: TRBJ2-7
d_gene: NA
CDR3aa: CASSIGSAYEQYF
CDR3nt: TGTGCCAGTAGTATAGGATCGGCCTACGAGCAGTACTTC

v_gene: TRBV11-2
abundance: NA
j_gene: TRBJ2-5
d_gene: NA
CDR3aa: CASSLAGPASAQAQYF
CDR3nt: TGTGCCAGCAGCTTAGCGGGCCCGGCTAGCGCCCAGGCCCAGTACTTC

v_gene: TRBV3-1
abundance: few
j_gene: TRBJ2-1
d_gene: TRBD2
CDR3aa: CASSARLAGSYYNEQFF
CDR3nt: TGTGCCAGCAGCGCCCGACTAGCGGGAAGTTACTACAATGAGCAGTTCTTC

v_gene: TRBV7-9
abundance: many
j_gene: TRBJ2-1
d_gene: TRBD1
CDR3aa: CASSVRTGMRSYNEQFF
CDR3nt: TGTGCCAGCAGCGTTCGGACAGGAATGCGCTCCTACAATGAGCAGTTCTTC

v_gene: TRBV7-2
abundance: few
j_gene: TRBJ2-7
d_gene: TRBD2
CDR3aa: CASSLPSGTLEQYF
CDR3nt: TGTGCCAGCAGCTTACCTAGCGGGACCCTCGAGCAGTACTTC

v_gene: TRBV12-3/TRBV12-4
abundance: few
j_gene: TRBJ2-7
d_gene: TRBD2
CDR3aa: CASRSGTSGSEQYF
CDR3nt: TGTGCCAGCAGGTCAGGGACTAGCGGGTCCGAGCAGTACTTC

v_gene: TRBV4-3
abundance: few
j_gene: TRBJ1-2
d_gene: NA
CDR3aa: CASSQALWQRGYTF
CDR3nt: TGCGCCAGCAGCCAAGCCCTTTGGCAGAGGGGCTACACCTTC

v_gene: TRBV7-8
abundance: few
j_gene: TRBJ2-2
d_gene: NA
CDR3aa: CASRIPSGAPNTGELFF
CDR3nt: TGTGCCAGCAGAATCCCCTCAGGGGCCCCTAACACCGGGGAGCTGTTTTTT

v_gene: TRBV28
abundance: NA
j_gene: TRBJ2-7
d_gene: TRBD2
CDR3aa: CASSPYLFAGVQNEQYF
CDR3nt: TGTGCCAGCAGTCCCTACCTCTTTGCGGGAGTGCAAAACGAGCAGTACTTC

v_gene: TRBV20-1
abundance: many
j_gene: TRBJ2-3
d_gene: TRBD1
CDR3aa: CSAGAGQATVHTQYF
CDR3nt: TGCAGTGCTGGGGCCGGACAGGCCACTGTACATACGCAGTATTTT

v_gene: TRBV6-4
abundance: few
j_gene: TRBJ2-2
d_gene: NA
CDR3aa: CASSDWPASGELFF
CDR3nt: TGTGCCAGCAGTGACTGGCCAGCCAGCGGGGAGCTGTTTTTT

v_gene: TRBV28
abundance: NA
j_gene: TRBJ2-3
d_gene: NA
CDR3aa: CASRPGGVNTDTQYF
CDR3nt: TGTGCCAGCAGACCAGGGGGGGTAAACACAGATACGCAGTATTTT

v_gene: TRBV7-7
abundance: few
j_gene: TRBJ2-1
d_gene: TRBD2
CDR3aa: CASSYQAGVGNEQFF
CDR3nt: TGTGCTAGCAGCTATCAAGCGGGAGTGGGAAATGAGCAGTTCTTC

v_gene: TRBV24-1
abundance: few
j_gene: TRBJ2-1
d_gene: NA
CDR3aa: CATSDLKASSDEQFF
CDR3nt: TGTGCCACCAGTGATTTAAAGGCTAGTTCAGATGAGCAGTTCTTC

v_gene: TRBV5-6
abundance: NA
j_gene: TRBJ1-1
d_gene: NA
CDR3aa: CASSSLTTGLYTEAFF
CDR3nt: TGTGCCAGCAGCTCCCTTACGACAGGATTGTACACTGAAGCTTTCTTT

v_gene: TRBV20-1
abundance: few
j_gene: TRBJ2-7
d_gene: TRBD1
CDR3aa: CSASRPTGGRYEQYF
CDR3nt: TGCAGTGCTAGTCGTCCCACAGGGGGTCGGTACGAGCAGTACTTC

v_gene: TRBV5-5
abundance: NA
j_gene: TRBJ2-7
d_gene: NA
CDR3aa: CASSPILTGLRLEQYF
CDR3nt: TGTGCCAGCAGCCCTATTTTGACGGGACTCCGCCTCGAGCAGTACTTC

v_gene: TRBV20-1
abundance: NA
j_gene: TRBJ2-5
d_gene: TRBD2
CDR3aa: CSAPVVLLAGGDVTQYF
CDR3nt: TGCAGTGCTCCCGTGGTTCTTCTAGCGGGAGGGGACGTGACCCAGTACTTC

v_gene: TRBV5-8
abundance: NA
j_gene: TRBJ2-7
d_gene: TRBD2
CDR3aa: CASSLESGGGSYEQYF
CDR3nt: TGTGCCAGCAGCTTGGAATCGGGGGGAGGCTCCTACGAGCAGTACTTC

v_gene: TRBV7-9
abundance: NA
j_gene: TRBJ2-1
d_gene: TRBD2
CDR3aa: CASSFSGRSWNEQFF
CDR3nt: TGTGCCAGCAGCTTCAGCGGGAGGAGTTGGAATGAGCAGTTCTTC

v_gene: TRBV20-1
abundance: NA
j_gene: TRBJ1-2
d_gene: NA
CDR3aa: CSASDRRRVGYTF
CDR3nt: TGCAGTGCTAGCGACAGAAGAAGGGTTGGCTACACCTTC

v_gene: TRBV9
abundance: NA
j_gene: TRBJ2-1
d_gene: TRBD2
CDR3aa: CASSVASGRADYNEQFF
CDR3nt: TGTGCCAGCAGCGTAGCTTCCGGGAGGGCCGACTACAATGAGCAGTTCTTC

v_gene: TRBV2
abundance: NA
j_gene: TRBJ2-7
d_gene: TRBD2
CDR3aa: CASCTSPGLAGVDPYEQYF
CDR3nt: TGTGCCAGCTGTACATCTCCGGGACTAGCGGGAGTCGATCCCTACGAGCAGTACTTC

v_gene: TRBV29-1
abundance: NA
j_gene: TRBJ2-1
d_gene: TRBD2
CDR3aa: CSAGLAGAGEQFF
CDR3nt: TGCAGCGCGGGACTAGCGGGAGCAGGTGAGCAGTTCTTC

v_gene: TRBV21-1
abundance: NA
j_gene: TRBJ2-3
d_gene: NA
CDR3aa: CASSKVGDREGTDTQYF
CDR3nt: TGTGCCAGCAGCAAAGTGGGCGACAGGGAAGGGACAGATACGCAGTATTTT

v_gene: TRBV25-1
abundance: NA
j_gene: TRBJ2-1
d_gene: TRBD2
CDR3aa: CASSPLTSGRTSNEQFF
CDR3nt: TGTGCCAGCAGTCCCCTCACTAGCGGGAGGACGAGCAATGAGCAGTTCTTC

v_gene: TRBV13
abundance: many
j_gene: TRBJ2-1
d_gene: NA
CDR3aa: CASSLGYEQFF
CDR3nt: TGTGCCAGCAGCTTAGGGTATGAGCAGTTCTTC

v_gene: TRBV21-1
abundance: many
j_gene: TRBJ2-6
d_gene: NA
CDR3aa: CASSKAPSGLSGANVLTF
CDR3nt: TGTGCCAGCAGCAAAGCACCTAGCGGTCTCTCTGGGGCCAACGTCCTGACTTTC

v_gene: TRBV29-1
abundance: many
j_gene: TRBJ2-1
d_gene: NA
CDR3aa: CSVLVWSSYNEQFF
CDR3nt: TGCAGCGTTCTCGTTTGGAGCTCCTACAATGAGCAGTTCTTC

v_gene: TRBV29-1
abundance: NA
j_gene: TRBJ2-5
d_gene: NA
CDR3aa: CSALDSGETQYF
CDR3nt: TGCAGCGCGCTGGACAGTGGAGAGACCCAGTACTTC

v_gene: TRBV18
abundance: many
j_gene: TRBJ1-1
d_gene: NA
CDR3aa: CASSRKNGGDTEAFF
CDR3nt: TGTGCCAGCTCACGGAAAAATGGGGGTGACACTGAAGCTTTCTTT

v_gene: TRBV29-1
abundance: many
j_gene: TRBJ2-2
d_gene: NA
CDR3aa: CSVLLTGAGELFF
CDR3nt: TGCAGCGTTCTCCTCACCGGGGCCGGGGAGCTGTTTTTT

v_gene: TRBV3-1
abundance: NA
j_gene: TRBJ1-6
d_gene: NA
CDR3aa: CASSQDAGDHYNSPLHF
CDR3nt: TGTGCCAGCAGCCAAGATGCCGGCGACCACTATAATTCACCCCTCCACTTT

v_gene: TRBV6-2/TRBV6-3
abundance: NA
j_gene: TRBJ1-2
d_gene: NA
CDR3aa: CASRKTANYGYTF
CDR3nt: TGTGCCAGCAGAAAGACGGCAAACTATGGCTACACCTTC

v_gene: TRBV4-1
abundance: few
j_gene: TRBJ2-1
d_gene: NA
CDR3aa: CASSQPPWGLFPSSSYNEQFF
CDR3nt: TGCGCCAGCAGCCAACCCCCGTGGGGACTGTTCCCATCTAGCTCCTACAATGAGCAGTTCTTC

v_gene: TRBV29-1
abundance: few
j_gene: TRBJ1-1
d_gene: NA
CDR3aa: CSGTSGPNTEAFF
CDR3nt: TGCAGCGGTACTTCGGGGCCGAACACTGAAGCTTTCTTT

v_gene: TRBV20-1
abundance: many
j_gene: TRBJ2-1
d_gene: TRBD1
CDR3aa: CSARGPLTGVGNEQFF
CDR3nt: TGCAGTGCTAGAGGACCCCTTACAGGGGTGGGGAATGAGCAGTTCTTC

v_gene: TRBV4-3
abundance: NA
j_gene: TRBJ1-6
d_gene: NA
CDR3aa: CASSRRVRDSPLHF
CDR3nt: TGCGCCAGCAGCCGTAGGGTCCGGGATTCACCCCTCCACTTT

v_gene: TRBV3-1
abundance: NA
j_gene: TRBJ2-2
d_gene: NA
CDR3aa: CASSRGRAPPNTGELFF
CDR3nt: TGTGCCAGCAGCCGCGGCAGGGCCCCTCCGAACACCGGGGAGCTGTTTTTT

v_gene: TRBV12-3/TRBV12-4
abundance: NA
j_gene: TRBJ2-7
d_gene: NA
CDR3aa: CASTLARYLGEQYF
CDR3nt: TGTGCCAGCACCCTAGCCAGGTACTTAGGAGAGCAGTACTTC

v_gene: TRBV7-2
abundance: few
j_gene: TRBJ1-6
d_gene: TRBD1
CDR3aa: CASTVVRQGNSPLHF
CDR3nt: TGTGCCAGCACCGTAGTAAGACAGGGCAATTCACCCCTCCACTTT

v_gene: TRBV9
abundance: NA
j_gene: TRBJ2-1
d_gene: NA
CDR3aa: CASSVEWNEQFF
CDR3nt: TGTGCCAGCAGCGTAGAATGGAATGAGCAGTTCTTC

v_gene: TRBV2
abundance: many
j_gene: TRBJ1-6
d_gene: TRBD1
CDR3aa: CASSPTQGARNSPLHF
CDR3nt: TGTGCCAGCAGCCCTACACAGGGGGCGAGGAATTCACCCCTCCACTTT

v_gene: TRBV4-3
abundance: few
j_gene: TRBJ2-3
d_gene: NA
CDR3aa: CASSQGGTKNTDTQYF
CDR3nt: TGCGCCAGCAGCCAAGGGGGGACGAAAAACACAGATACGCAGTATTTT

v_gene: TRBV10-3
abundance: few
j_gene: TRBJ2-7
d_gene: TRBD1
CDR3aa: CAISETDRVGEQYF
CDR3nt: TGTGCCATCAGTGAGACGGACAGGGTCGGGGAGCAGTACTTC

v_gene: TRBV7-2
abundance: NA
j_gene: TRBJ2-1
d_gene: NA
CDR3aa: CASRFSFRPEQFF
CDR3nt: TGTGCCAGCAGGTTTTCCTTCCGGCCTGAGCAGTTCTTC